A single sample gave rise to the 5 T cell receptor beta chains below, sequenced in a study of cytomegalovirus exposure and HLA in healthy donors. PCR was performed using 60 Vbeta and 13 Jbeta primers. Clones were sequenced by immunoSEQ multiplex PCR, and TCRdb holds only the in-frame ones, with some missing. The table has around 150,000 clones, around three quarters seen once. Sequencing used PBMCs. Source of these receptors: a man aged 35 to 55 in good health and CMV-seropositive.

This clone was picked up a small number of times. The chain uses TRBV6-1 and TRBJ2-7, with D perhaps TRBD1 (6 bases). The CDR3 length is 13 residues. Germline V gene sequence: CDR1 MNHNS, CDR2 SASEGT. With 6 bases removed from V and 3 bases from J, the gap between germline ends came to 12 bases. CDR3 protein: CASSRQVIYEQYF. CDR3 DNA: TGTGCCAGCAGCAGACAGGTGATCTACGAGCAGTACTTC.

V usage is TRBV10-3 and J usage is TRBJ1-3; 7 bases line up with TRBD1. Germline CDR1 is ENHRY and CDR2 is SYGVKD. V was pared by 8 bases and J by 2 bases, with 6 bases of the junction left unmatched. The CDR3 spans 14 residues. The CDR3: CAIGRDRAGNTIYF. DNA for the CDR3: TGTGCCATCGGCCGGGACAGAGCTGGAAACACCATATATTTT.

V is TRBV5-1 and J is TRBJ2-5; D might be TRBD2 (5 bases). This CDR3 contains 13 residues. The V gene's germline CDR1 is SGHRS and CDR2 YFSETQ. V was shortened by 5 bases and J by 1 base, with 9 bases between the two germline ends. The CDR3 reads CASRSGSQETQYF. In DNA form, the CDR3 reads TGCGCCAGCAGGTCGGGGAGCCAAGAGACCCAGTACTTC.

This clone was seen only a few times. V usage is TRBV6-5 and J usage is TRBJ1-3; TRBD1 agrees at 7 bases. The CDR3 sequence is 14 residues long. Per germline, CDR1 MNHEY and CDR2 SVGAGI. With 9 bases clipped from V and 1 base from J, the junction kept 6 bases outside the gene matches. The CDR3 is CASFRQGSGNTIYF. The CDR3 DNA reads as TGTGCCAGTTTCAGACAGGGATCTGGAAACACCATATATTTT.

This chain uses TRBV6-1 with TRBJ1-3, with a possible D match to TRBD1 (5 bases). V was cut by 8 bases and J by 2 bases, with 13 bases left in between. The germline gives CDR1 MNHNS, CDR2 SASEGT. The CDR3 consists of 14 residues. CDR3 nucleotide sequence: TGTGCCAGCCCCCGGGGGGGAACTGGAAACACCATATATTTT. This codes for CASPRGGTGNTIYF.